This is a list of T cell receptor beta chains from one sample in a study of spatial heterogeneity in lung cancer. Each CDR3 protein gets one entry after TCRdb re-called the 5' RACE reads with MiXCR. The data contain about 80,000 distinct CDR3 sequences, under 25% of them singletons. This material consisted of PBMCs, taken at surgery. The receptors stem from a male donor with early-stage non-small cell lung cancer. Both conserved end residues are part of each CDR3. The D gene is left open where the match is weak. Size is stated for part of the rows, as once, few or many counts, or as a class when the clone is expanded.

NA,15,TRBJ2-1,many,TRBV7-2,TGTGCCAGCAGCTTAGCGCCACTGGCGGAAAATGAGCAGTTCTTC,CASSLAPLAENEQFF
NA,11,TRBJ2-7,NA,TRBV6-2/TRBV6-3,TGTGCCAGCAGTTACGGTCACGAGCAGTACTTC,CASSYGHEQYF
NA,13,TRBJ2-2,medium-sized,TRBV10-2,TGCGCCAGCAGTCCGGACGCGGTCACCGAGCTGTTTTTT,CASSPDAVTELFF
NA,13,TRBJ2-1,many,TRBV7-2,TGTGCCAGCAGCTTAGAGGCCCACAATGAGCAGTTCTTC,CASSLEAHNEQFF
NA,14,TRBJ2-2,many,TRBV7-9,TGTGCCAGCAGCTTGGGGCAGAGCACCGGGGAGCTGTTTTTT,CASSLGQSTGELFF
TRBD2,16,TRBJ2-3,NA,TRBV28,TGTGCCAGCAGTCGACTAGCGGTGGCACGAACAGATACGCAGTATTTT,CASSRLAVARTDTQYF
NA,18,TRBJ2-5,few,TRBV3-1,TGTGCCAGCAGCCAAGTGTCGCGTACGGAATACCTCCAAGAGACCCAGTACTTC,CASSQVSRTEYLQETQYF
NA,14,TRBJ2-7,few,TRBV5-1,TGCGCCAGCAGCTTGGAGCGAGAGACCTACGAGCAGTACTTC,CASSLERETYEQYF
NA,15,TRBJ2-7,few,TRBV28,TGTGCCAGCAGCAAGGGCACAGGCGCTTACTACGAGCAGTACTTC,CASSKGTGAYYEQYF
TRBD2,14,TRBJ2-7,NA,TRBV28,TGTGCCAGCACCCTCAGCGGGAGCTCCTACGAGCAGTACTTC,CASTLSGSSYEQYF
NA,15,TRBJ1-4,NA,TRBV7-9,TGTGCCACCAGCTTAGAAGGCGCGATAGGTGAAAAACTGTTTTTT,CATSLEGAIGEKLFF
TRBD2,14,TRBJ2-5,few,TRBV30,TGTGCCTGGAGAGCCGCGGGAGGGCCTGTGACCCAGTACTTC,CAWRAAGGPVTQYF